The 32 T cell receptor beta chains in this list originate from one sample, sequenced in a study of vaccination and CD4 T cells after COVID-19. Treatment here: roughly 10-day PBMC culture with coronavirus spike peptide pools or control peptides (ViraFEST assay). It was before the COVID-19 pandemic (2011-2018) that the unexposed donor's CD4+ T cells were collected. Sequenced with the Oncomine TCR Beta short-read assay was DNA taken from cultured CD4+ T cells. TCRdb redid the calling of the PCR reads with MiXCR, one entry per CDR3 protein. The sample holds about 5,600 distinct CDR3 sequences, 35% to 50% seen once. Their recognized antigens are unknown. The specimen sequenced was CD4+ T cells from blood, cultured in vitro. The receptors shown here come from a human donor in good health.

In its sample, this clonotype was seen a few times. The chain is built from TRBV6-1 and TRBJ2-3, with 7 positions matching TRBD2. The CDR3 is 15 amino acids. The germline CDR1 and CDR2 sequences are MNHNS and SASEGT. V was pared by 3 bases and J by 2 bases, with 5 bases of the junction left unmatched. CDR3 coding DNA: TGTGCCAGCAGTGATAAGCGGGGATACACAGATACGCAGTATTTT. Amino acids: CASSDKRGYTDTQYF.

By frequency in the sample, this clonotype is medium-sized (0.01 to 0.1%). This chain connects TRBV2 to TRBJ2-7; 9 nucleotides match TRBD2. Germline lookup yields CDR1 SNHLY and CDR2 FYNNEI. Trimming at V came to 2 bases and at J to 6 bases, leaving 8 bases not matched to a gene. CDR3 length equals 15 residues. CDR3 amino acids: CASSETGLARREQYF. The CDR3 nucleotides are TGTGCCAGCAGTGAAACGGGACTAGCTCGGCGCGAGCAGTACTTC.

The V gene is TRBV6-1, the J gene TRBJ2-5, with a weak D call TRBD1 (6 bases). V was pared by 5 bases and J by 5 bases, with 18 bases between. This CDR3 is 15 amino acids long. The germline V gene encodes CDR1 MNHNS and CDR2 SASEGT. CDR3 DNA sequence: TGTGCCAGCAGTCCACGCCCAGGGGTGGCGGAGACCCAGTACTTC. This translates into CASSPRPGVAETQYF.

The V call is TRBV29-1, the J call TRBJ1-1; D may be TRBD1 (5 bases). The CDR3 is 11 amino acids. V was trimmed by 5 bases and J by 5 bases, leaving 9 bases between them. Per the germline V gene, CDR1 is SQVTM and CDR2 is ANQGSEA. Written as DNA, the CDR3 is TGCAGCGTTACCCAGGGTACTGAAGCTTTCTTT. It yields the protein CSVTQGTEAFF.

This clonotype was picked up a small number of times. This chain uses TRBV7-9 with TRBJ1-6; D is uncertain. V was trimmed by 5 bases and J by 8 bases, leaving 19 bases between them. Germline V CDR1 and CDR2: SEHNR, FQNEAQ (reference sequence). CDR3 length equals 16 residues. The CDR3 sequence is CASSVSSRGLHSPLHF. Written as DNA, the CDR3 is TGTGCCAGCAGCGTCTCAAGTAGAGGGCTTCATTCACCCCTCCACTTT.

This clonotype is hyperexpanded. The CDR3 DNA is TGCAGTGCTAGAGATCGGGACAGTCTTCCTTATGGCTACACCTTC. The encoded protein is CSARDRDSLPYGYTF. V gene TRBV20-1 combines with J gene TRBJ1-2, with TRBD1 matching 7 bases. The CDR3 is 15 amino acids. CDR1 is DFQATT and CDR2 is SNEGSKA in the germline V gene (reference sequence). V shed 0 bases, J shed 5 bases, and the junction held 9 bases outside the gene matches.

The J gene is TRBJ2-7, the V gene TRBV20-1; no definite D call. Trimming cost V 1 base and J 3 bases, with 7 bases left between them. The CDR3 is made up of 12 amino acids. The germline V gene encodes CDR1 DFQATT and CDR2 SNEGSKA (reference sequence). The CDR3 coding sequence is TGCAGTGCTAGAGTGTCTTTCTACGAGCAGTACTTC. Residues: CSARVSFYEQYF.

This clonotype was counted only a few times. The V call is TRBV27, the J call TRBJ2-7; 13 bases map to TRBD2. The CDR3 extends over 17 amino acids. With V trimmed by 3 bases and J by 2 bases, 7 bases remained unmatched. In germline, CDR1 is MNHEY, CDR2 SMNVEV (reference sequence). CDR3 bases: TGTGCCAGCAGTTTCCTGGGACTAGCGGGGTATCCCTACGAGCAGTACTTC. It yields the protein CASSFLGLAGYPYEQYF.

The chain couples TRBV7-8 to TRBJ1-1; D possibly corresponds to TRBD1 (5 bases). Germline V CDR1 and CDR2: SGHVS, FQNEAQ. V lost 5 bases to trimming and J lost 3 bases, with 16 bases between them. This CDR3 has 15 residues. The CDR3 DNA sequence: TGTGCCAGCAGCCTTTCCGGGGGGATAGACACTGAAGCTTTCTTT. Translated, it gives CASSLSGGIDTEAFF.

In its sample, this clonotype ranks as medium-sized. The rearrangement links TRBV15 to TRBJ1-3; D not resolved. V was shortened by 0 bases and J by 0 bases, with 9 bases between the two germline ends. Germline V lookup: CDR1 LNHNV, CDR2 YYDKDF (reference sequence). The CDR3 is 16 residues long. CDR3 protein: CATSRDRVASGNTIYF. CDR3 nucleotides: TGTGCCACCAGCAGAGATCGGGTAGCCTCTGGAAACACCATATATTTT.

This clonotype showed up just a few times. The V gene is TRBV20-1, the J gene TRBJ1-3; D is undetermined. Germline assignment: CDR1 DFQATT and CDR2 SNEGSKA (reference sequence). This CDR3 is built from 16 residues. V gave up 2 bases and J gave up 0 bases, with 14 bases separating them. As DNA, the CDR3 is TGCAGTGCTAGAACCTCGCTGGCGAACTCTGGAAACACCATATATTTT. Residues: CSARTSLANSGNTIYF.

Comment on this clonotype: At one end the junction does not follow the germline gene, possibly because of a read error. The rearrangement uses TRBV5-6 and TRBJ1-2; TRBD1 is a possible D gene (5 bases). The CDR3 is made up of 12 amino acids. CDR1 SGHDT and CDR2 YYEEEE come from the germline V gene. CDR3 DNA: TGCGCCAGCGGAACGACAGTTTATGGCTACACCTTC. As protein: CASGTTVYGYTF.

The V call is TRBV7-3, the J call TRBJ2-6; D might be TRBD2 (6 bases). There are 14 residues in the CDR3. Germline loops: CDR1 SGHTA, CDR2 FQGTGA. The V gene lost 7 bases and the J gene lost 2 bases, with 9 bases spanning the gap. CDR3 nucleotide sequence: TGTGCCAGCAAGGAGGGGCCTGGGGCCAACGTCCTGACTTTC. It codes for CASKEGPGANVLTF.

V is TRBV11-3 and J is TRBJ2-7; 7 positions match TRBD1. V shed 4 bases, J shed 5 bases, and the junction held 5 bases outside the gene matches. Germline V lookup: CDR1 SGHNT, CDR2 YENEEA. CDR3 length equals 13 residues. CDR3 protein: CASSSAGGHEQYF. The DNA for the CDR3 is TGTGCCAGCAGCTCAGCAGGGGGTCACGAGCAGTACTTC.

This chain links TRBV6-1 with TRBJ2-7; 12 bases map to TRBD2. The CDR3 spans 14 residues. The V and J ends lost 5 bases and 3 bases, in that order; junction bases with no gene match: 2. Germline values: CDR1 MNHNS, CDR2 SASEGT. In nucleotides, the CDR3 is TGTGCCAGCAGTCTAGCGGGGGGGTACTACGAGCAGTACTTC. Protein: CASSLAGGYYEQYF.

The chain recombines TRBV5-6 with TRBJ2-7, with 8 positions matching TRBD2. Germline V gene lookup returns CDR1 SGHDT and CDR2 YYEEEE. The CDR3 has 14 residues. Trimming cost V 0 bases and J 6 bases; bases outside gene matches: 5. The CDR3 DNA follows: TGTGCCAGCAGCTTGGCGGGGCTAGCGGGCGAGCAGTACTTC. As protein: CASSLAGLAGEQYF.

This chain links TRBV7-6 with TRBJ1-1; D might be TRBD1 (5 bases). V was shortened by 8 bases and J by 5 bases, with 21 bases between the two germline ends. The CDR3 runs 15 residues. Germline CDR1 reads SGHVS; CDR2 reads FNYEAQ. The CDR3 is CASSGGKGDFTEAFF. The CDR3 DNA reads as TGTGCCAGCTCCGGGGGGAAAGGAGATTTTACTGAAGCTTTCTTT.

This clonotype was detected only once. The CDR3: CASSFGRDTEAFF. CDR3 nucleotides: TGTGCCAGCAGCTTCGGACGCGACACTGAAGCTTTCTTT. The rearrangement links TRBV5-6 to TRBJ1-1; unclear D gene. Trimming left V 2 bases short and J 3 bases short, with 8 bases between. CDR3 length: 13 residues. Germline V gene data show CDR1 as SGHDT and CDR2 as YYEEEE. The variable domain in full, completed from reference TRBV5-6 and TRBJ1-1, reads DAGVTQSPTHLIKTRGQQVTLRCSPKSGHDTVSWYQQALGQGPQFIFQYYEEEERQRGNFPDRFSGHQFPNYSSELNVNALLLGDSALYLCASSFGRDTEAFFGQGTRLTVV.

This clonotype has more than one count but fewer than ten. The chain couples TRBV6-4 to TRBJ2-1; D is perhaps TRBD2 (6 bases). Trimming pared 4 bases from V and 5 bases from J, leaving 9 bases between. Per the germline V gene, CDR1 is MRHNA and CDR2 is SNTAGT. The length of the CDR3 is 13 residues. For the CDR3, the DNA is TGTGCCAGCAGTGCGGGGGAGAACAATGAGCAGTTCTTC. Translated: CASSAGENNEQFF.

The chain couples TRBV11-2 to TRBJ1-1, with D perhaps TRBD1 (5 bases). CDR1 and CDR2 (germline): SGHAT, FQNNGV. This CDR3 contains 13 residues. Trimming cost V 5 bases and J 4 bases, with 11 bases left between them. DNA of the CDR3: TGTGCCAGCAGCCCACAGGAGAGCACTGAAGCTTTCTTT. Its translation: CASSPQESTEAFF. Full variable domain (missing parts from reference TRBV11-2 and TRBJ1-1): EAGVAQSPRYKIIEKRQSVAFWCNPISGHATLYWYQQILGQGPKLLIQFQNNGVVDDSQLPKDRFSAERLKGVDSTLKIQPAKLEDSAVYLCASSPQESTEAFFGQGTRLTVV.

This rearrangement joins TRBV7-9 to TRBJ1-1, with TRBD1 matching 7 bases. Trimming took 6 bases from V and 3 from J; bases not matched to a gene: 4. The germline gives CDR1 SEHNR, CDR2 FQNEAQ (reference sequence). The CDR3 is 13 residues long. The CDR3 coding sequence is TGTGCCAGCAGTTTTCAGGGGGACACTGAAGCTTTCTTT. Translating it yields CASSFQGDTEAFF.

This clonotype was seen only a few times. The V call is TRBV7-9, the J call TRBJ1-1; no reliable D call. The CDR3 is made up of 13 amino acids. Germline V CDR1 and CDR2: SEHNR, FQNEAQ (reference sequence). Trimming cost V 7 bases and J 8 bases, with 17 bases left between them. CDR3 region: CASTSLNTAEAFF. The CDR3 DNA follows: TGTGCCAGCACGAGCTTAAACACGGCAGAAGCTTTCTTT.

This clonotype was recorded once. The chain recombines TRBV7-6 with TRBJ2-1; 7 positions agree with TRBD1. V lost 5 bases and J lost 4; bases outside the gene matches: 5. CDR3 size: 14 residues. Germline CDR1 is SGHVS and CDR2 is FNYEAQ. The CDR3 bases are TGTGCCAGCAGCACCCGGACAGGATACAATGAGCAGTTCTTC. It yields the protein CASSTRTGYNEQFF.

The chain employs TRBV29-1 and TRBJ1-1; D gene uncertain. This CDR3 comprises 12 residues. Germline V gene sequence: CDR1 SQVTM, CDR2 ANQGSEA. V dropped 6 bases and J dropped 4 bases, with 12 bases sitting between them. In nucleotides, the CDR3 is TGCAGCGTAGGGCTTTCGGGCACTGAAGCTTTCTTT. Its protein is CSVGLSGTEAFF.

The chain links TRBV9 to TRBJ1-2, with D maybe TRBD1 (6 bases). This CDR3 is built from 12 residues. Trimming took 2 bases from V and 4 from J, leaving 6 bases between them. The V gene's germline CDR1 is SGDLS and CDR2 YYNGEE. DNA for the CDR3: TGTGCCAGCAGCGTGGACAGCTATGGCTACACCTTC. This sequence encodes CASSVDSYGYTF.

This clonotype was found a few times. The V gene is TRBV6-1, the J gene TRBJ1-2, with D unclear. The CDR3 spans 13 residues. Germline CDR1 is MNHNS and CDR2 is SASEGT. Trimming removed 1 base at V and 6 bases at J, with 9 bases between. The CDR3 nucleotides are TGTGCCAGCAGTGAAGGAGGGTCCCATGGCTACACCTTC. This translates into CASSEGGSHGYTF.

The chain carries TRBV6-4 and TRBJ2-2; 10 bases map to TRBD2. V shed 5 bases, J shed 3 bases, and the junction held 0 bases outside the gene matches. CDR3 length: 14 residues. Germline V CDR1 and CDR2: MRHNA, SNTAGT. The DNA of the CDR3 is TGTGCCAGCAGTACTAGCGGGGACACCGGGGAGCTGTTTTTT. Translated: CASSTSGDTGELFF.

In its sample, this clonotype ranks as hyperexpanded. The chain couples TRBV27 to TRBJ1-1; D is uncertain. Germline V gives CDR1 MNHEY, CDR2 SMNVEV (reference sequence). The CDR3 extends over 13 amino acids. V was clipped by 3 bases and J by 1 base, with 6 bases between them. Here the CDR3 DNA reads TGTGCCAGCAGTTTCCTTTCGAACACTGAAGCTTTCTTT. Translating it yields CASSFLSNTEAFF.

V gene TRBV24-1 combines with J gene TRBJ2-3; unclear D gene. CDR1 is KGHDR and CDR2 is SFDVKD in the germline V gene. V was shortened by 3 bases and J by 6 bases, with 12 bases between the two germline ends. This CDR3 spans 14 amino acids. CDR3 in DNA: TGTGCCACCAGTGATCCCCAGCGCCGGGATACGCAGTATTTT. It encodes CATSDPQRRDTQYF.

The V gene is TRBV11-1, the J gene TRBJ1-2; TRBD1 might be the D (5 bases). The germline gives CDR1 SGHAT, CDR2 FQDESV (reference sequence). This CDR3 has 12 amino acids. Trimming removed 0 bases at V and 6 bases at J, with 5 bases between. The CDR3 protein is CASSLARDGYTF. CDR3 DNA sequence: TGTGCCAGCAGCTTAGCCAGGGATGGCTACACCTTC.

The chain carries TRBV6-1 and TRBJ1-6, with D perhaps matching TRBD1 (5 bases). V gave up 6 bases and J gave up 5 bases, with 17 bases separating them. CDR1 is MNHNS, CDR2 SASEGT, per germline. The CDR3 totals 16 residues. The CDR3 region is CASSTGRNPDNSPLHF. For the CDR3, the DNA is TGTGCCAGCAGCACGGGACGGAACCCTGATAATTCACCCCTCCACTTT.

The V call is TRBV5-1, the J call TRBJ2-1; 9 nucleotides agree with TRBD1. With V trimmed by 4 bases and J by 6 bases, 20 bases remained unmatched. The CDR3 runs to 19 residues. Looked up from germline, CDR1 is SGHRS and CDR2 is YFSETQ. CDR3: CASSPGFGTGSEIGNEQFF. CDR3 coding DNA: TGCGCCAGCAGCCCGGGGTTCGGGACAGGGTCTGAAATCGGCAATGAGCAGTTCTTC.